Shown below are 7 T cell receptor beta chains from a single sample sequenced in a study of CD8 T cells in Susac syndrome. RNA in amounts of about 0.5 to 1 ug was reverse transcribed with random hexamers. TCRdb called the immunoSEQ multiplex PCR reads again in MiXCR, with one record for every CDR3 protein. The sample lists around 200,000 distinct CDR3 sequences; about 94% were seen once. Input material: CD4+ T cells from PBMCs. The receptors come from a human donor with multiple sclerosis.

This clonotype was counted once. The V and J genes are TRBV28 and TRBJ2-7, with no clear D. This CDR3 has 12 amino acids. Germline V CDR1 and CDR2: MDHEN, SYDVKM. Trimming pared 6 bases from V and 3 bases from J, leaving 9 bases between. In DNA form, the CDR3 reads TGTGCCAGCAGGCAAAACCTCTACGAGCAGTACTTC. Residues: CASRQNLYEQYF.

The V and J genes are TRBV12-3 or TRBV12-4 and TRBJ1-2; D remains ambiguous. The CDR3 is made up of 14 amino acids. V lost 4 bases and J 0 bases, leaving 9 bases between the germline ends. CDR3 protein: CASSYRLPNYGYTF. The CDR3 DNA reads TGTGCCAGCAGTTACAGATTACCTAACTATGGCTACACCTTC.

V gene TRBV18 combines with J gene TRBJ1-5, with D perhaps TRBD1 (6 bases). From germline, CDR1 is KGHSH and CDR2 LQKENI. CDR3 size: 16 residues. The V gene lost 5 bases and the J gene lost 6 bases, with 20 bases spanning the gap. The CDR3, as DNA: TGTGCCAGCTCAACTATACAGGGCCCCTGGGGTCAGCCCCAGCATTTT. This sequence encodes CASSTIQGPWGQPQHF.

This clonotype was detected once. The chain combines TRBV5-4 with TRBJ2-5; TRBD2 matches 13 bases. Germline V gene data show CDR1 as SGHNT and CDR2 as YYREEE (reference sequence). The CDR3 is 16 residues long. Trimming removed 4 bases from V and 1 base from J; junction bases left unmatched: 4. The CDR3 nucleotides are TGTGCCAGCAGCCCTCGACTAGCGGGGGGCCAAGAGACCCAGTACTTC. Translating it yields CASSPRLAGGQETQYF. Filled out from reference TRBV5-4 and TRBJ2-5, the complete variable domain reads ETGVTQSPTHLIKTRGQQVTLRCSSQSGHNTVSWYQQALGQGPQFIFQYYREEENGRGNFPPRFSGLQFPNYSSELNVNALELDDSALYLCASSPRLAGGQETQYFGPGTRLLVL.

The chain couples TRBV7-9 to TRBJ2-5; D is uncertain. The V gene lost 1 base and the J gene lost 0 bases, with 12 bases spanning the gap. Germline V gene data show CDR1 as SEHNR and CDR2 as FQNEAQ (reference sequence). This CDR3 has 16 amino acids. CDR3 in DNA: TGTGCCAGCAGCTTAGGGCAAGATCGGTACCAAGAGACCCAGTACTTC. Its translation: CASSLGQDRYQETQYF.

The chain links TRBV30 to TRBJ1-1; perhaps TRBD1 as D (6 bases). The germline gives CDR1 GTSNPN, CDR2 SVGIG (reference sequence). With 8 bases removed from V and 5 bases from J, the gap between germline ends came to 12 bases. The CDR3 totals 11 residues. CDR3 bases: TGTGCCCAAGGGGGGTTAACTGAAGCTTTCTTT. Residues: CAQGGLTEAFF.

This chain joins TRBV7-9 and TRBJ1-3; 8 nucleotides line up with TRBD1. The germline V gene encodes CDR1 SEHNR and CDR2 FQNEAQ (reference sequence). Germline trimming cut 3 bases from V and 3 bases from J; bases unmatched to any gene: 4. This CDR3 spans 15 amino acids. DNA of the CDR3: TGTGCCAGCAGCTTTACCGGGACAGGTGGAAACACCATATATTTT. As protein: CASSFTGTGGNTIYF.